A single sample is the source of the 23 T cell receptor beta chains below, sequenced in a study of blood T cell repertoires in COVID-19. Data came from immunoSEQ multiplex PCR; TCRdb stores just in-frame clones and leaves some out. The repertoire holds some 230,000 clones, with roughly 80% as singletons. Sequences were obtained from PBMCs or T cells enriched from blood (not recorded which). All receptors derive from a woman in her 40s with acute COVID-19.

The J gene is TRBJ2-3, the V gene TRBV20-1; possible D gene TRBD2, 6 bases. The V end lost 3 bases, the J end lost 0 bases, and 10 bases lay between the germline ends. The germline V gene has CDR1 DFQATT and CDR2 SNEGSKA (reference sequence). CDR3 size: 14 residues. The CDR3 bases are TGCAGTGCTAGTGGCGGGGCAAGCACAGATACGCAGTATTTT. Amino acid sequence: CSASGGASTDTQYF.

V gene TRBV5-5 combines with J gene TRBJ2-6, with D tentatively TRBD1 (5 bases). The V gene lost 0 bases and the J gene lost 2 bases, with 6 bases spanning the gap. This CDR3 has 15 residues. CDR1 is SGHKS, CDR2 YYEKEE, per germline (reference sequence). CDR3: CASSLVGAGANVLTF. The CDR3 DNA is TGTGCCAGCAGCTTGGTAGGGGCTGGGGCCAACGTCCTGACTTTC.

The chain is built from TRBV28 and TRBJ1-2, with 9 positions matching TRBD1. The germline CDR1 and CDR2 sequences are MDHEN and SYDVKM. Trimming removed 11 bases from V and 4 bases from J; junction bases left unmatched: 14. The CDR3 is 15 amino acids. CDR3 loop: CAGRGQGGDGYGYTF. The DNA of the CDR3 is TGTGCCGGTCGGGGACAGGGAGGAGATGGCTATGGCTACACCTTC.

V and J are TRBV27 and TRBJ2-7; 11 bases are shared with TRBD2. Germline trimming cut 3 bases from V and 5 bases from J; bases unmatched to any gene: 6. Germline V gene lookup returns CDR1 MNHEY and CDR2 SMNVEV (reference sequence). The CDR3 extends over 15 amino acids. CDR3 sequence (DNA): TGTGCCAGCAGTTTTAAAGGACTAGCGGGCCACGAGCAGTACTTC. This gives the protein CASSFKGLAGHEQYF.

This chain connects TRBV30 to TRBJ2-7, with TRBD1 matching 9 bases. V lost 2 bases to trimming and J lost 7 bases; unmatched junction nucleotides: 6. CDR1 and CDR2 (germline): GTSNPN, SVGIG (reference sequence). The length of the CDR3 is 13 residues. For the CDR3, the DNA is TGTGCCTGGAGTAGGGACAGGGTGAGGGAGCAGTACTTC. It yields the protein CAWSRDRVREQYF.

The V gene is TRBV2, the J gene TRBJ1-2; 7 bases match TRBD1. This CDR3 has 15 residues. Germline trimming cut 6 bases from V and 3 bases from J; bases unmatched to any gene: 10. Germline lookup yields CDR1 SNHLY and CDR2 FYNNEI. CDR3 DNA sequence: TGTGCCAGCAGAGCTGACAGGGTCTGGGACTATGGCTACACCTTC. Its protein is CASRADRVWDYGYTF.

V is TRBV5-6 and J is TRBJ1-2, with 8 bases fitting TRBD1. Germline-derived CDR1 and CDR2 are SGHDT and YYEEEE. The CDR3 is 15 residues long. Unmatched junction bases numbered 9, after V lost 0 bases and J lost 8 bases. CDR3 coding DNA: TGTGCCAGCAGCTTGGATTCCCGGACAGGGAAGGGCTACACCTTC. Its translation: CASSLDSRTGKGYTF.

This clone was seen only a few times. The chain carries TRBV15 and TRBJ1-1; no definite D call. This CDR3 spans 12 amino acids. Deletions cut 1 base from V and 2 bases from J, with 2 bases between. CDR1 and CDR2 from the germline V gene are LNHNV and YYDKDF (reference sequence). The CDR3 coding sequence is TGTGCCACCAGCAGAGCTAACACTGAAGCTTTCTTT. The encoded protein is CATSRANTEAFF.

The V call is TRBV2, the J call TRBJ2-1, with D hard to call. Trimming removed 7 bases from V and 4 bases from J, with 11 bases in between. Germline loops: CDR1 SNHLY, CDR2 FYNNEI. The CDR3 is made up of 13 amino acids. This CDR3 reads CASNVGSYNEQFF. CDR3 sequence (DNA): TGTGCCAGCAACGTGGGCTCTTACAATGAGCAGTTCTTC.

The sample holds one count of this clone. The V gene is TRBV13, the J gene TRBJ2-5, with TRBD2 matching over 9 bases. After removal of 5 bases from V and 4 bases from J, the junction contained 14 bases not matched to a gene. CDR3 length: 17 amino acids. Germline CDR1 reads PRHDT; CDR2 reads FYEKMQ (reference sequence). The CDR3 sequence is CASSQGPAGGPRETQYF. CDR3 coding DNA: TGTGCCAGCAGCCAGGGGCCGGCGGGGGGGCCGCGAGAGACCCAGTACTTC.

CDR3 amino acids: CATSRGQSYSGNTIYF. The CDR3 bases are TGTGCCACCAGCAGGGGACAGTCCTACTCTGGAAACACCATATATTTT. The chain recombines TRBV15 with TRBJ1-3; 7 bases align to TRBD1. The germline CDR1 and CDR2 sequences are LNHNV and YYDKDF (reference sequence). This CDR3 contains 16 residues. Unmatched junction bases numbered 5, after V lost 3 bases and J lost 0 bases.

The V gene is TRBV7-8, the J gene TRBJ1-5; the match to TRBD1 covers 7 bases. Germline values: CDR1 SGHVS, CDR2 FQNEAQ. The CDR3 spans 15 residues. V lost 1 base and J lost 5; bases outside the gene matches: 5. The chain's CDR3 is CASSLVDTGDQPQHF. The CDR3 region has the DNA TGTGCCAGCAGCTTAGTTGACACAGGGGATCAGCCCCAGCATTTT.

CDR3 DNA sequence: TGTGCCAGCAGAGAGACAGTCGGGAACACTGAAGCTTTCTTT. This gives the protein CASRETVGNTEAFF. This chain connects TRBV6-5 to TRBJ1-1; a possible D gene is TRBD1 (5 bases). This CDR3 has 14 residues. V was pared by 6 bases and J by 1 base, with 12 bases between. Germline CDR1 MNHEY, CDR2 SVGAGI.

The J gene is TRBJ1-1, the V gene TRBV5-4; 11 bases line up with TRBD1. Germline trimming cut 10 bases from V and 0 bases from J; bases unmatched to any gene: 11. Germline CDR1 and CDR2: SGHNT and YYREEE (reference sequence). The CDR3 length is 16 residues. CDR3 bases: TGTGCCGGCTCCCGGGACAGGGGGTTGATGAACACTGAAGCTTTCTTT. Its protein product is CAGSRDRGLMNTEAFF.

The gene calls are TRBV19 and TRBJ2-5, with D possibly TRBD1 on 6 matching bases. The CDR3 covers 16 residues. Germline-derived CDR1 and CDR2 are LNHDA and SQIVND (reference sequence). V gave up 1 base and J gave up 3 bases, with 15 bases separating them. The CDR3 is CASSIAVSRGEETQYF. For the CDR3, the DNA is TGTGCCAGTAGTATAGCAGTAAGCAGGGGAGAAGAGACCCAGTACTTC.

This chain joins TRBV2 and TRBJ1-6; TRBD1 agrees at 7 bases. Germline loops: CDR1 SNHLY, CDR2 FYNNEI. V was clipped by 6 bases and J by 11 bases; unmatched bases: 13. The CDR3 runs 15 residues. The CDR3 DNA follows: TGTGCCAGCAGAGAGGCACAGGGGATGAGGCCACCCCTCCACTTT. This gives the protein CASREAQGMRPPLHF.

The chain joins TRBV28 to TRBJ1-1; D remains unclear. V lost 6 bases and J 5 bases, leaving 16 bases between the germline ends. This CDR3 has 14 amino acids. Looked up from germline, CDR1 is MDHEN and CDR2 is SYDVKM. The CDR3: CASSRAPGWTEAFF. The DNA for the CDR3 is TGTGCCAGCAGCCGCGCCCCGGGTTGGACTGAAGCTTTCTTT.

This clone was recorded only once. V usage is TRBV28 and J usage is TRBJ2-7, with TRBD2 matching over 7 bases. V shed 2 bases, J shed 3 bases, and the junction held 13 bases outside the gene matches. The CDR3 contains 17 residues. CDR1 and CDR2 (germline): MDHEN, SYDVKM. CDR3 protein: CASSLEMGGRVVYEQYF. The DNA of the CDR3 is TGTGCCAGCAGTTTAGAAATGGGGGGGAGGGTGGTCTACGAGCAGTACTTC. Based on the CDR3 plus reference TRBV28 and TRBJ2-7, the full variable domain is DVKVTQSSRYLVKRTGEKVFLECVQDMDHENMFWYRQDPGLGLRLIYFSYDVKMKEKGDIPEGYSVSREKKERFSLILESASTNQTSMYLCASSLEMGGRVVYEQYFGPGTRLTVT.

The chain employs TRBV28 and TRBJ2-5; tentatively, D is TRBD1 (6 bases). This CDR3 has 14 residues. Deletions cut 5 bases from V and 2 bases from J, with 12 bases between. Looked up from germline, CDR1 is MDHEN and CDR2 is SYDVKM. The CDR3 DNA sequence: TGTGCCAGCAGTATTGGGGGACAACAAGAGACCCAGTACTTC. Protein: CASSIGGQQETQYF. Together with reference TRBV28 and TRBJ2-5, the CDR3 gives the full variable domain: DVKVTQSSRYLVKRTGEKVFLECVQDMDHENMFWYRQDPGLGLRLIYFSYDVKMKEKGDIPEGYSVSREKKERFSLILESASTNQTSMYLCASSIGGQQETQYFGPGTRLLVL.

The chain has TRBV13 and TRBJ2-2; 11 bases map to TRBD1. The V and J ends lost 4 bases and 5 bases, in that order; junction bases with no gene match: 6. The CDR3 runs 16 residues. Germline-derived CDR1 and CDR2 are PRHDT and FYEKMQ (reference sequence). CDR3 DNA: TGTGCCAGCAGCTCCCGGGACAGGGGGAATACCGGGGAGCTGTTTTTT. Translating it yields CASSSRDRGNTGELFF. Based on the CDR3 plus reference TRBV13 and TRBJ2-2, the full variable domain is AAGVIQSPRHLIKEKRETATLKCYPIPRHDTVYWYQQGPGQDPQFLISFYEKMQSDKGSIPDRFSAQQFSDYHSELNMSSLELGDSALYFCASSSRDRGNTGELFFGEGSRLTVL.

The chain links TRBV27 to TRBJ1-2, with 7 nucleotides matching TRBD1. Germline V gene data show CDR1 as MNHEY and CDR2 as SMNVEV (reference sequence). V lost 5 bases to trimming and J lost 4 bases; unmatched junction nucleotides: 10. CDR3 length: 15 amino acids. The CDR3 is CASSLRQGGSYGYTF. Here the CDR3 DNA reads TGTGCCAGCAGTCTAAGACAGGGTGGTAGCTATGGCTACACCTTC.

The rearrangement joins TRBV27 to TRBJ2-7, with 8 bases lining up with TRBD1. The CDR3 totals 14 residues. Per germline, CDR1 MNHEY and CDR2 SMNVEV (reference sequence). V was pared by 3 bases and J by 2 bases, with 3 bases of the junction left unmatched. CDR3 region: CASSLTGATYEQYF. As DNA, the CDR3 is TGTGCCAGCAGTTTGACAGGGGCAACCTACGAGCAGTACTTC.

The genes are TRBV13 and TRBJ2-2, with D uncertain. Germline V CDR1 and CDR2: PRHDT, FYEKMQ (reference sequence). Trimming cost V 5 bases and J 0 bases, with 13 bases left between them. This CDR3 is built from 16 residues. The chain's CDR3 is CASSRYFLTNTGELFF. CDR3 nucleotide sequence: TGTGCCAGCAGCCGATACTTCCTAACGAACACCGGGGAGCTGTTTTTT.